Presented here are 14 T cell receptor beta chains from one specimen sequenced in a study of HIV-infected patients and healthy controls (dated by TCRdb to between 2013 and 2015). Whole blood was used without cell fractionation, so all unsorted peripheral T cells were reflected in the repertoire. Library preparation employed 5' RACE. Sequenced using an Illumina MiSeq. Reverse transcription of approximately 460 ng RNA was performed with SuperScript III using primers directed against the alpha and beta constant regions. Separate alpha and beta chain libraries were generated by chain-specific third strand synthesis with multiplexing indices. TCRdb passed the public sequencing reads through fastp at Q25 and MiXCR, retaining productive beta sequences. Identical CDR3 proteins give one entry, which carries the most common genes and DNA. Present in this sample are 8,100 or so distinct CDR3 sequences, about a tenth of which were seen just once. The ten largest clones represent more than 15% of the sample.

This specimen was blood, taken before antiretroviral therapy. The source of these receptors is an adult with HIV infection.

At least ten counts were recorded for this clonotype. CDR3 in amino acids: CASSIDPWTGNTGELFF. CDR3 in DNA: TGTGCCAGTAGTATAGACCCGTGGACAGGGAACACCGGGGAGCTGTTTTTT. This chain joins TRBV19 and TRBJ2-2; TRBD1 aligns across 7 bases. CDR3 size: 17 residues. Looked up from germline, CDR1 is LNHDA and CDR2 is SQIVND (reference sequence). V dropped 0 bases and J dropped 1; count of bases not matched to a gene: 5. Variable domain in full (rest from reference TRBV19 and TRBJ2-2): DGGITQSPKYLFRKEGQNVTLSCEQNLNHDAMYWYRQDPGQGLRLIYYSQIVNDFQKGDIAEGYSVSREKKESFPLTVTSAQKNPTAFYLCASSIDPWTGNTGELFFGEGSRLTVL.

Many counts were recorded for this clonotype. This sequence joins TRBV12-3 or TRBV12-4 and TRBJ1-5; TRBD1 agrees at 8 bases. The CDR3 runs 14 residues. Losses at the gene ends were 7 bases for V and 6 bases for J; bases not matched to a gene: 8. In nucleotides, the CDR3 is TGTGCCAGCATCGGGACAGGCGCGGGTCAGCCCCAGCATTTT. Its translation: CASIGTGAGQPQHF.

The table lists this clonotype with many counts. The V and J genes are TRBV28 and TRBJ2-7; a weak D match, TRBD1 (5 bases). Germline CDR1 MDHEN, CDR2 SYDVKM. The CDR3 extends over 16 amino acids. V shed 4 bases and J shed 5 bases, with 21 bases lying between them. The chain's CDR3 is CASSSLDRRVENEQYF. CDR3 nucleotides: TGTGCCAGCAGTTCCCTCGATCGCAGGGTTGAGAACGAGCAGTACTTC. Looking up the rest from reference TRBV28 and TRBJ2-7 gives the full variable domain: DVKVTQSSRYLVKRTGEKVFLECVQDMDHENMFWYRQDPGLGLRLIYFSYDVKMKEKGDIPEGYSVSREKKERFSLILESASTNQTSMYLCASSSLDRRVENEQYFGPGTRLTVT.

This clonotype is labeled as medium-sized. The chain is built from TRBV20-1 and TRBJ2-1, with 9 bases matching TRBD2. V shed 0 bases, J shed 3 bases, and the junction held 3 bases outside the gene matches. This CDR3 contains 15 residues. From germline, CDR1 is DFQATT and CDR2 SNEGSKA (reference sequence). In DNA, the CDR3 is TGCAGTGCTAGAGATCCTAGCGGGGACTACAATGAGCAGTTCTTC. It encodes CSARDPSGDYNEQFF.

This clonotype showed up just a few times. One end of the junction fails to match germline, which may point to a read error. The CDR3 region has the DNA TGTGCTAGCAGCTTAGGAAAATCGAACACCGGGGAGCTGTTTTTT. Encoded protein: CASSLGKSNTGELFF. The chain recombines TRBV7-7 with TRBJ2-2; D is ambiguous. CDR1 and CDR2 (germline): SSHAT, FNYEAQ (reference sequence). This CDR3 contains 15 residues.

This clonotype was seen repeatedly, ten times or more. The CDR3 DNA follows: TGTGCCTGGAGCCGACAGGTCTCCTACGAGCAGTACTTC. This translates into CAWSRQVSYEQYF. V and J are TRBV30 and TRBJ2-7, with D tentatively TRBD1 (6 bases). This CDR3 is 13 amino acids long. V shed 3 bases and J shed 0 bases, with 9 bases lying between them. CDR1 and CDR2 (germline): GTSNPN, SVGIG (reference sequence).

In this sample, this clonotype is medium-sized. J is TRBJ1-3 and V is TRBV20-1; D remains ambiguous. This CDR3 has 13 amino acids. Trimming shortened V by 1 base and J by 4 bases, and 8 bases separated the two germline ends. The germline CDR1 and CDR2 sequences are DFQATT and SNEGSKA (reference sequence). The CDR3 nucleotides read TGCAGTGCTAGAGGAGGGAACGGAAACACCATATATTTT. Protein sequence: CSARGGNGNTIYF.

This clonotype counts as medium-sized. The chain has TRBV5-1 and TRBJ2-3; 7 nucleotides align to TRBD1. CDR1 is SGHRS and CDR2 is YFSETQ in the germline V gene. CDR3 length: 16 amino acids. J was trimmed by 5 bases and V by 5 bases; bases with no gene match: 14. Written as DNA, the CDR3 is TGCGCCAGCAGGGTCGACAGGGCGGTTGTTGGAGATACGCAGTATTTT. Its protein product is CASRVDRAVVGDTQYF.

This clonotype was counted at least ten times. V usage is TRBV20-1 and J usage is TRBJ2-7; TRBD2 aligns across 14 bases. The CDR3 totals 17 residues. Germline V gene lookup returns CDR1 DFQATT and CDR2 SNEGSKA (reference sequence). V was pared by 4 bases and J by 0 bases, with 8 bases of the junction left unmatched. The CDR3 loop reads CSATGLAGAHSSYEQYF. CDR3 bases: TGCAGTGCTACGGGACTAGCGGGGGCCCATAGCTCCTACGAGCAGTACTTC.

CDR3 in DNA: TGCGCCAGCAGCCCCCAGGGGTGGACGGACGAGCAGTACTTC. Protein: CASSPQGWTDEQYF. The J gene is TRBJ2-7, the V gene TRBV4-1; D might be TRBD1 (6 bases). This CDR3 is 14 amino acids long. Germline-derived CDR1 and CDR2 are MGHRA and YSYEKL. The V gene lost 4 bases and the J gene lost 5 bases, with 15 bases spanning the gap.

Ten or more counts support this clonotype. This chain links TRBV12-3 or TRBV12-4 with TRBJ1-1, with D perhaps matching TRBD1 (6 bases). Trimming stripped 5 bases from V and 6 bases from J, with 16 bases between. This CDR3 spans 14 amino acids. CDR3 sequence reads: CASSPRTDLSEAFF. The CDR3 DNA sequence: TGTGCCAGCAGTCCGCGGACAGACCTGTCTGAAGCTTTCTTT.

This clonotype was detected many times. This chain joins TRBV28 and TRBJ2-7, with D unclear. CDR3 length equals 14 residues. V lost 6 bases and J lost 5, with 17 bases in between. Germline loops: CDR1 MDHEN, CDR2 SYDVKM. CDR3 protein: CASSLPRELDEQYF. In DNA form, the CDR3 reads TGTGCCAGCAGCCTGCCCCGCGAGCTTGACGAGCAGTACTTC. The entire variable domain, with the rest obtained from reference TRBV28 and TRBJ2-7, is as follows: DVKVTQSSRYLVKRTGEKVFLECVQDMDHENMFWYRQDPGLGLRLIYFSYDVKMKEKGDIPEGYSVSREKKERFSLILESASTNQTSMYLCASSLPRELDEQYFGPGTRLTVT.

The chain joins TRBV28 to TRBJ2-7; the D call may be TRBD1 or TRBD2 (5 bases each). The germline CDR1 and CDR2 sequences are MDHEN and SYDVKM. The CDR3 runs 12 residues. Deletions cut 7 bases from V and 2 bases from J, with 9 bases between. The CDR3 coding sequence is TGTGCCAGCACCGGGGCTACCTACGAGCAGTACTTC. This sequence encodes CASTGATYEQYF.

There are many counts of this clonotype. The chain has TRBV27 and TRBJ2-1; D gene unclear. CDR1 and CDR2 (germline): MNHEY, SMNVEV (reference sequence). The length of the CDR3 is 19 residues. The V end lost 0 bases, the J end lost 0 bases, and 18 bases lay between the germline ends. The CDR3 sequence is CASSLSGMGPFDSYNEQFF. CDR3 bases: TGTGCCAGCAGTTTATCAGGGATGGGCCCTTTTGACTCCTACAATGAGCAGTTCTTC.